This TCR beta chain was sequenced for a study of STAT5B mutations in CD4+ large granular lymphocyte leukemia. On the study more broadly: The CDR3 'QG' motif was associated with a particular HLA allele among healthy donors.

As concerns this clone: Antigen unknown.

Profiling relied on immunoSEQ multiplex PCR, and the TCRdb table lists in-frame clones only, not all of them. Found here are roughly 21,000 clones, over 65% of them singletons; the top ten hold approximately 30%. V dropped 6 bases and J dropped 11 bases, with 13 bases sitting between them. The CDR3 sequence is 11 residues long. Per the germline V gene, CDR1 is MNHEY and CDR2 is SMNVEV (reference sequence). Overall study findings and caveats: Without putative leukemic clones, patient CD4-sorted repertoires remained more clonal than healthy CD4+ repertoires. TRBV06-family usage was enriched in top patient clones (8/27) versus controls (2/35). No patients shared main leukemic clonotypes, though around 24% appeared at low frequency elsewhere.

The V gene is TRBV27, the J gene TRBJ2-5; D is perhaps TRBD2 (6 bases). Sequenced: CD4+ T cells from blood buffy coats. The origin of this receptor is a human donor in good health. CDR3 nucleotide sequence: TGTGCCAGCAGATTAGGAGGGGAGCAGTACTTC. It specifies CASRLGGEQYF.